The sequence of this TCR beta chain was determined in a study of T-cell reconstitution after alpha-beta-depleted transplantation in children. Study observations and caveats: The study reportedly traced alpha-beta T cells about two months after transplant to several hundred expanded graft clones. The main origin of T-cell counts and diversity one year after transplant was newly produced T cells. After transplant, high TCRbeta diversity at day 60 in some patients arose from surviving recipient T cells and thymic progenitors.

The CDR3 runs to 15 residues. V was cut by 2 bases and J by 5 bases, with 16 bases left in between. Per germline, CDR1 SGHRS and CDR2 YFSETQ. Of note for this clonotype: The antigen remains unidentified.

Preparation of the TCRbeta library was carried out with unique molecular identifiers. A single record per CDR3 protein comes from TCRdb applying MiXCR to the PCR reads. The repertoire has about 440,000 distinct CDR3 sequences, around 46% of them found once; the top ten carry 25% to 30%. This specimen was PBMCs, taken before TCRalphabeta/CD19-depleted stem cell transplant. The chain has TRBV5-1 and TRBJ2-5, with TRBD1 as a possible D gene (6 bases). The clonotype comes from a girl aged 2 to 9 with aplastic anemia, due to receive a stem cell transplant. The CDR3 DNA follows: TGCGCCAGCAGCTTATCGGGCGTTGGGGGCGAGACCCAGTACTTC. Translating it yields CASSLSGVGGETQYF.